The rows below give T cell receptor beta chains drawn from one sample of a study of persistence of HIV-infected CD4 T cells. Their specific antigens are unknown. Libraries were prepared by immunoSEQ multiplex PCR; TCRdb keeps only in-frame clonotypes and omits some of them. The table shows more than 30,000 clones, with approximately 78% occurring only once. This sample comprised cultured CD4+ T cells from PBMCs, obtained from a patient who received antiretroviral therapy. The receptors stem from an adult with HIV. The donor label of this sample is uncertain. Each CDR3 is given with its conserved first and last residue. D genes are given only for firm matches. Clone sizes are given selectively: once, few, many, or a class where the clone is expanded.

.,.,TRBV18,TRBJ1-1,CASSPSGGRPVAFF,TGTGCCAGCTCACCAAGCGGGGGGCGTCCGGTTGCTTTCTTT
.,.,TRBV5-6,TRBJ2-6,CASSPRANVLTF,TGTGCCAGCAGCCCCCGGGCCAACGTCCTGACTTTC
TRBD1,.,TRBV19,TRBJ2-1,CASRPPGQSYNEQFF,TGTGCCAGTAGGCCACCGGGACAGTCCTACAATGAGCAGTTCTTC
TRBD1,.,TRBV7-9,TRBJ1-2,CASIPGTGYGYTF,TGTGCCAGCATTCCCGGGACAGGCTATGGCTACACCTTC
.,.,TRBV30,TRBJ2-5,CAWTGQETQYF,TGTGCCTGGACAGGGCAAGAGACCCAGTACTTC
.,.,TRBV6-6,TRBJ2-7,CASNYGTVHNPTEQYF,TGTGCCAGCAACTATGGGACGGTTCATAACCCTACCGAGCAGTACTTC
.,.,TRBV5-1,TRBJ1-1,CASSSGTPGMYTEAFF,TGCGCCAGCAGCTCAGGGACCCCCGGCATGTACACTGAAGCTTTCTTT
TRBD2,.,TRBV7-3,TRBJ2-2,CASSLGLAGNTGELFF,TGTGCCAGCAGCTTAGGCCTAGCGGGGAACACCGGGGAGCTGTTTTTT
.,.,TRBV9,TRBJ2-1,CASSRGSSYNEQFF,TGTGCCAGTTCCCGGGGGAGCTCCTACAATGAGCAGTTCTTC
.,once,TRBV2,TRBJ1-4,CASTEGRGRGEKLFF,TGTGCCAGCACTGAAGGTCGAGGGCGCGGGGAAAAACTGTTTTTT
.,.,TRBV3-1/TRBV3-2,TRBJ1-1,CASSQGRGAFF,TGTGCCAGCAGCCAAGGGCGGGGGGCTTTCTTT
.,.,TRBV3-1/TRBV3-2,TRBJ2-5,CASNAPSVGHQETQYF,TGTGCCAGCAACGCGCCTAGCGTTGGCCACCAAGAGACCCAGTACTTC
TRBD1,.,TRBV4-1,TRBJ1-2,CASSQPNRGERYGYTF,TGCGCCAGCAGCCAACCCAACAGGGGGGAAAGGTATGGCTACACCTTC
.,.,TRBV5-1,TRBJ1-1,CASSFKRGDTEAFF,TGCGCCAGCAGCTTTAAACGGGGGGACACTGAAGCTTTCTTT
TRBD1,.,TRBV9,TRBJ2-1,CASSAMGQGDNEQFF,TGTGCCAGCAGCGCAATGGGACAGGGAGACAATGAGCAGTTCTTC
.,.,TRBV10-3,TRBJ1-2,CAISESRENDYGYTF,TGTGCCATCAGTGAGTCCCGGGAAAATGACTATGGCTACACCTTC
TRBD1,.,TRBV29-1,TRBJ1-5,CSVSYGTATGQPQHF,TGCAGCGTTTCTTACGGGACAGCGACTGGGCAGCCCCAGCATTTT
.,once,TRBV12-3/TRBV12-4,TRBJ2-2,CASRKTGELFF,TGTGCCAGCAGGAAGACGGGGGAGCTGTTTTTT
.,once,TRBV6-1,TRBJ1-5,CASSPDRPNQPQHF,TGTGCCAGCAGCCCCGACAGACCCAATCAGCCCCAGCATTTT
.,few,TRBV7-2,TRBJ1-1,CASSLEGLNTEAFF,TGTGCCAGCAGCTTAGAGGGCCTGAACACTGAAGCTTTCTTT
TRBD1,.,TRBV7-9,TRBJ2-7,CASSLGQGTYEQYF,TGTGCCAGCAGCTTAGGACAGGGGACCTACGAGCAGTACTTC
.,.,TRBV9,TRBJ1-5,CASSVDAYSNQPQHF,TGTGCCAGCAGCGTAGATGCGTATAGCAATCAGCCCCAGCATTTT
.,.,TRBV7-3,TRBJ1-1,CASSLNGGYADTEAFF,TGTGCCAGCAGCTTAAATGGAGGGTATGCGGACACTGAAGCTTTCTTT
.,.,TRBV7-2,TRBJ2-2,CASSDSRLANTGELFF,TGTGCCAGCAGCGACTCGAGACTAGCGAACACCGGGGAGCTGTTTTTT
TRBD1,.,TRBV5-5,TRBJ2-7,CASSVRQGVNEQYF,TGTGCCAGCAGCGTACGACAGGGGGTTAACGAGCAGTACTTC
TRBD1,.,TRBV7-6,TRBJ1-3,CASSPSTGVISGNTIYF,TGTGCCAGCAGCCCTTCGACAGGGGTTATCTCTGGAAACACCATATATTTT
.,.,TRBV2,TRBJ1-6,CASGSGDWPLHF,TGTGCCAGTGGGTCCGGGGATTGGCCCCTCCACTTT
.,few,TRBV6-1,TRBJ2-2,CASTPQANTGELFF,TGTGCCAGCACCCCTCAGGCGAACACCGGGGAGCTGTTTTTT
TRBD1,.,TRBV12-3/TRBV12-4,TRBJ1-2,CASSFEGARGYTF,TGTGCCAGCAGTTTTGAGGGGGCAAGAGGCTACACCTTC
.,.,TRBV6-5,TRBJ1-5,CASKGNSNRPQHF,TGTGCCAGCAAGGGGAATAGCAATCGGCCCCAGCATTTT
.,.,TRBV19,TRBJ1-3,CASSTEQASSGNTIYF,TGTGCCAGTAGTACCGAACAGGCGTCCTCTGGAAACACCATATATTTT
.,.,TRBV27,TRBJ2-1,CASSSTGRGNEQFF,TGTGCCAGCAGTTCAACAGGTAGGGGCAATGAGCAGTTCTTC
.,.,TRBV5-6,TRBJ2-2,CASSFLTGGTGELFF,TGTGCCAGCAGCTTTTTAACCGGAGGTACCGGGGAGCTGTTTTTT
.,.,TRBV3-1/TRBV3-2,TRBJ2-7,CASSQDNPLEQYF,TGTGCCAGCAGCCAAGATAACCCCCTCGAGCAGTACTTC
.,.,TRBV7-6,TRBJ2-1,CASSLGTEQFF,TGTGCCAGCAGCTTAGGTACGGAGCAGTTCTTC
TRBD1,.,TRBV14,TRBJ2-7,CASSRLLDRPPHF,TGTGCCAGCAGCCGCCTACTGGACAGGCCCCCACACTTC
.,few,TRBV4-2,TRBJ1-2,CASSQDTGGYTF,TGTGCCAGCAGCCAAGATACCGGTGGCTACACCTTC
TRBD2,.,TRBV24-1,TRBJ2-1,CATGPGGPDNEQFF,TGTGCCACCGGGCCGGGGGGGCCGGATAATGAGCAGTTCTTC
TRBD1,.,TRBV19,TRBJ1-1,CASNGDRGIRNTEAFF,TGTGCCAGTAACGGGGACAGGGGGATTAGGAACACTGAAGCTTTCTTT
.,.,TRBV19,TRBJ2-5,CASSIVGQEETQYF,TGTGCCAGTAGTATAGTGGGGCAGGAAGAGACCCAGTACTTC
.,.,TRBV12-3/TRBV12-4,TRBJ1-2,CASSSVLNYGYTF,TGTGCCAGCTCCTCGGTTCTTAACTATGGCTACACCTTC